This note documents a single T cell receptor (beta chain) sequence. Its antigen is currently unknown. Germline V gives CDR1 SGDLS, CDR2 YYNGEE. The CDR3 runs 14 residues. TCRdb reanalyzed the 5' RACE reads, giving one entry per CDR3 protein sequence and no DNA. The data include around 110,000 distinct CDR3 sequences; the top ten clones carry roughly 18%. This record belongs to a study of T cells expressing NK-cell markers. Study background: Researchers got TCR beta repertoires out of sorted CD3+CD56+NKG2C+, CD3+CD56+NKG2C- and CD3+CD56-NKG2C+ T cells. Seven sequenced donors out of eight were HCMV-seropositive, one seronegative. Study results and limitations: NKG2C+ dominant clonotype frequencies in five to seven donors were about 1.0-7.5% of CD8+ T cells.

V and J are TRBV9 and TRBJ2-5; lacking DNA, the TRBD2 call made by TCRdb goes unchecked. The sequence was obtained from a woman aged 18 to 69 in good health. Sequences were obtained from blood T cells: a sorted CD56 or NKG2C T cell subset, CD4+ or CD8+ T cells, or bulk PBMC T cells (not recorded which). CDR3 amino acids: CASSVDGSGETQYF. Looking up the rest from reference TRBV9 and TRBJ2-5 gives the full variable domain: DSGVTQTPKHLITATGQRVTLRCSPRSGDLSVYWYQQSLDQGLQFLIQYYNGEERAKGNILERFSAQQFPDLHSELNLSSLELGDSALYFCASSVDGSGETQYFGPGTRLLVL.